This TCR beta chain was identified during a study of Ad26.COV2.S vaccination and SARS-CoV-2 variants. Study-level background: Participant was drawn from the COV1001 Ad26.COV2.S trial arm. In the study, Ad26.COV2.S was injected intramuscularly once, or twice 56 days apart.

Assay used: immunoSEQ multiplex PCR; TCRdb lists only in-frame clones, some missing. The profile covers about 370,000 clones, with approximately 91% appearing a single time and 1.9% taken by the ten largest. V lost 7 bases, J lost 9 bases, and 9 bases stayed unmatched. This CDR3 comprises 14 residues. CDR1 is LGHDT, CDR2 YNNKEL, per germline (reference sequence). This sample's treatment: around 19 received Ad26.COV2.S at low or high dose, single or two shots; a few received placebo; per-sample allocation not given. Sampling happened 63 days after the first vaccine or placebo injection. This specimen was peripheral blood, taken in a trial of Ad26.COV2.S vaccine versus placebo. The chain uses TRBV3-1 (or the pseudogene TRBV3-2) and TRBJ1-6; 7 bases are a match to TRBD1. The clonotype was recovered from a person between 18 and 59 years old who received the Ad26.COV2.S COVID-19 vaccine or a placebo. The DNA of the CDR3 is TGTGCCAGCACCCCACAGGGGTTTGCTTCACCCCTCCACTTT. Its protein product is CASTPQGFASPLHF.